The 27 T cell receptor beta chains below were found in one sample sequenced in a study of blood T cell repertoires in COVID-19. Profiling relied on immunoSEQ multiplex PCR, and the TCRdb table lists in-frame clones only, not all of them. Among nearly 95,000 clones listed, roughly 86% were seen once. Sequenced sample: peripheral blood. The receptors come from a human donor with acute or convalescent COVID-19. The donor label of this sample is uncertain.

The gene calls are TRBV6-5 and TRBJ1-1; no clear D. The CDR3 runs 13 residues. The V end was cut by 10 bases, the J end by 2 bases, with 14 bases between. Germline V lookup: CDR1 MNHEY, CDR2 SVGAGI. Here the CDR3 DNA reads TGTGCCACCGGAGGGCAGATAAACACTGAAGCTTTCTTT. It encodes CATGGQINTEAFF.

The gene calls are TRBV12-5 and TRBJ1-2; TRBD1 might be the D (6 bases). Germline CDR1 is LGHNT and CDR2 is FRNRAP. This CDR3 is built from 13 residues. The V end lost 2 bases, the J end lost 12 bases, and 16 bases lay between the germline ends. CDR3 bases: TGTGCTAGTGGTTTGCATGGGACATCTGAAAACACCTTC. Translated, it gives CASGLHGTSENTF.

V usage is TRBV29-1 and J usage is TRBJ1-1, with D perhaps matching TRBD1 (5 bases). CDR3 size: 12 residues. The V and J ends lost 5 bases and 4 bases respectively, with 11 bases between them. Germline loops: CDR1 SQVTM, CDR2 ANQGSEA. Here the CDR3 reads CSVYRRSTEAFF. CDR3 nucleotides: TGCAGCGTTTACAGGCGCAGCACTGAAGCTTTCTTT.

The chain has TRBV5-1 and TRBJ1-1; 7 bases are shared with TRBD1. Germline CDR1 is SGHRS and CDR2 is YFSETQ. This CDR3 is built from 18 residues. With V trimmed by 1 base and J by 1 base, 13 bases remained unmatched. CDR3 region: CASSLHRRLTGRNTEAFF. CDR3 DNA: TGCGCCAGCAGCTTGCACCGTCGCCTGACAGGGCGGAACACTGAAGCTTTCTTT.

The chain has TRBV11-3 and TRBJ2-7; TRBD1 matches 8 bases. V shed 5 bases, J shed 2 bases, and the junction held 2 bases outside the gene matches. The CDR3 is 13 amino acids. The germline gives CDR1 SGHNT, CDR2 YENEEA. CDR3 nucleotide sequence: TGTGCCAGCAGCCCGGGACAGGCCTACGAGCAGTACTTC. It encodes CASSPGQAYEQYF.

The V call is TRBV18, the J call TRBJ2-3; 13 bases fit TRBD2. This CDR3 region has 17 residues. In germline, CDR1 is KGHSH, CDR2 LQKENI. V was clipped by 1 base and J by 4 bases; unmatched bases: 5. CDR3 residues: CASSPLGLAGEADTQYF. In DNA form, the CDR3 reads TGTGCCAGCTCACCACTCGGACTAGCGGGGGAAGCAGATACGCAGTATTTT.

V is TRBV7-9 and J is TRBJ1-2; possibly TRBD1 for D (6 bases). CDR3 length equals 15 residues. The germline CDR1 and CDR2 sequences are SEHNR and FQNEAQ (reference sequence). V lost 4 bases and J lost 2, with 14 bases in between. This chain's CDR3 is CASSSYREMNYGYTF. The CDR3 coding sequence is TGTGCCAGCAGCTCATACAGGGAAATGAACTATGGCTACACCTTC.

The CDR3 DNA follows: TGTGCCAGCAGTGAAGGGGGGGCACCCGGCACTGAAGCTTTCTTT. Translated: CASSEGGAPGTEAFF. V gene TRBV25-1 combines with J gene TRBJ1-1; tentatively, D is TRBD1 (6 bases). This CDR3 comprises 15 residues. CDR1 is MGHDK and CDR2 is SYGVNS in the germline V gene. Trimming stripped 2 bases from V and 4 bases from J, with 14 bases between.

This clone was counted only a few times. The rearrangement links TRBV7-2 to TRBJ2-2; D perhaps matches TRBD1 (5 bases). The V gene lost 1 base and the J gene lost 3 bases, with 9 bases spanning the gap. Germline-derived CDR1 and CDR2 are SGHTA and FQGNSA. The CDR3 length is 15 residues. The CDR3 nucleotides are TGTGCCAGCAGCTTAGAGGGGTGGTACACCGGGGAGCTGTTTTTT. Translation gives CASSLEGWYTGELFF. Combining the CDR3 with reference TRBV7-2 and TRBJ2-2 gives the whole variable domain GAGVSQSPSNKVTEKGKDVELRCDPISGHTALYWYRQSLGQGLEFLIYFQGNSAPDKSGLPSDRFSAERTGGSVSTLTIQRTQQEDSAVYLCASSLEGWYTGELFFGEGSRLTVL.

This sequence joins TRBV14 and TRBJ2-3; 7 bases fit TRBD1. The CDR3 sequence is 17 residues long. Germline loops: CDR1 SGHDN, CDR2 FVKESK. V shed 0 bases and J 1 base; nucleotides not matched to a gene: 7. CDR3 sequence reads: CASSQEVGGYGTDTQYF. The DNA for the CDR3 is TGTGCCAGCAGCCAAGAAGTAGGGGGCTACGGCACAGATACGCAGTATTTT.

The genes are TRBV5-8 and TRBJ2-5; D is possibly TRBD1 (6 bases). Germline V gene data show CDR1 as SGHTS and CDR2 as YDEGEE. This CDR3 is built from 15 residues. V was cut by 0 bases and J by 1 base, with 10 bases left in between. Here the CDR3 reads CASSLGQEFQETQYF. The CDR3 nucleotides are TGTGCCAGCAGCTTGGGACAGGAGTTCCAAGAGACCCAGTACTTC.

The CDR3 DNA reads TGTGCCAGCAGTTTCCCGGGACTAGCGCGAAGCTCCTACGAGCAGTACTTC. Its translation is CASSFPGLARSSYEQYF. The chain uses TRBV28 and TRBJ2-7; 10 bases match TRBD2. The CDR3 is 17 amino acids. J lost 0 bases, V lost 3 bases, and 8 bases had no gene match. From germline, CDR1 is MDHEN and CDR2 SYDVKM. Filled out from reference TRBV28 and TRBJ2-7, the complete variable domain reads DVKVTQSSRYLVKRTGEKVFLECVQDMDHENMFWYRQDPGLGLRLIYFSYDVKMKEKGDIPEGYSVSREKKERFSLILESASTNQTSMYLCASSFPGLARSSYEQYFGPGTRLTVT.

V usage is TRBV9 and J usage is TRBJ1-2, with TRBD1 matching over 7 bases. V was pared by 7 bases and J by 2 bases, with 8 bases of the junction left unmatched. CDR1 SGDLS and CDR2 YYNGEE come from the germline V gene. CDR3 size: 14 residues. CDR3 in amino acids: CASARDSLNYGYTF. The DNA of the CDR3 is TGTGCCAGCGCACGGGACAGCCTCAACTATGGCTACACCTTC. The full variable domain, rest sourced from reference TRBV9 and TRBJ1-2, is DSGVTQTPKHLITATGQRVTLRCSPRSGDLSVYWYQQSLDQGLQFLIQYYNGEERAKGNILERFSAQQFPDLHSELNLSSLELGDSALYFCASARDSLNYGYTFGSGTRLTVV.

The chain uses TRBV28 and TRBJ1-4; D is unclear. Per germline, CDR1 MDHEN and CDR2 SYDVKM. This CDR3 has 15 residues. The V end lost 6 bases, the J end lost 4 bases, and 15 bases lay between the germline ends. DNA for the CDR3: TGTGCCAGCAGCCACGCCACCTTGAGTAATGAAAAACTGTTTTTT. Amino acids: CASSHATLSNEKLFF. Complete variable domain (other parts from reference TRBV28 and TRBJ1-4): DVKVTQSSRYLVKRTGEKVFLECVQDMDHENMFWYRQDPGLGLRLIYFSYDVKMKEKGDIPEGYSVSREKKERFSLILESASTNQTSMYLCASSHATLSNEKLFFGSGTQLSVL.

The chain couples TRBV7-2 to TRBJ2-1; 8 nucleotides line up with TRBD1. The CDR3 spans 14 residues. The V gene's germline CDR1 is SGHTA and CDR2 FQGNSA. The V segment lost 11 bases and the J segment 7 bases; nucleotides outside the gene matches: 13. CDR3 DNA sequence: TGTGCCTCCTTAATCGGGACAGGTTATAATGAGCAGTTCTTC. Its protein product is CASLIGTGYNEQFF.

There are a few counts of this clone. The chain combines TRBV5-1 with TRBJ2-5, with unresolved D. The CDR3 consists of 13 residues. With 0 bases removed from V and 2 bases from J, the gap between germline ends came to 5 bases. Germline assignment: CDR1 SGHRS and CDR2 YFSETQ. CDR3 loop: CASSLGVQETQYF. The CDR3 DNA follows: TGCGCCAGCAGCTTGGGCGTTCAAGAGACCCAGTACTTC.

The chain recombines TRBV6-5 with TRBJ2-5, with D perhaps TRBD2 (6 bases). This CDR3 is built from 13 residues. Trimming removed 2 bases at V and 7 bases at J, with 11 bases between. The germline gives CDR1 MNHEY, CDR2 SVGAGI. The CDR3 is CASSYERVGTQYF. CDR3 sequence (DNA): TGTGCCAGCAGTTACGAGCGGGTAGGGACCCAGTACTTC.

The V gene is TRBV11-2, the J gene TRBJ2-7, with TRBD1 matching 10 bases. Per the germline V gene, CDR1 is SGHAT and CDR2 is FQNNGV. This CDR3 region has 14 residues. Trimming cost V 6 bases and J 2 bases; bases outside gene matches: 4. The chain's CDR3 is CASSYGTGAYEQYF. In DNA, the CDR3 is TGTGCCAGCAGTTACGGGACAGGGGCCTACGAGCAGTACTTC.

This clone was seen once. The rearrangement links TRBV27 to TRBJ2-7, with a tentative D call TRBD1 (5 bases). Trimming removed 7 bases at V and 5 bases at J, with 21 bases between. CDR3 length: 15 amino acids. Per germline, CDR1 MNHEY and CDR2 SMNVEV (reference sequence). DNA for the CDR3: TGTGCCAGCATGACCCCATCTCAGGGTAAGAACGAGCAGTACTTC. This codes for CASMTPSQGKNEQYF.

This clone was detected a few times. V usage is TRBV7-9 and J usage is TRBJ1-4, with 11 nucleotides matching TRBD1. In germline, CDR1 is SEHNR, CDR2 FQNEAQ (reference sequence). The CDR3 is 17 residues long. Trimming at V came to 1 base and at J to 0 bases, leaving 1 base not matched to a gene. CDR3 DNA sequence: TGTGCCAGCAGCTTAGGGGACAGGGGGGCAACTAATGAAAAACTGTTTTTT. Protein product: CASSLGDRGATNEKLFF.

The table lists this clone with a count of one. The CDR3 loop reads CASSLVFTVGGNTIYF. As DNA, the CDR3 is TGTGCCAGCAGCTTGGTTTTCACAGTAGGAGGAAACACCATATATTTT. The chain combines TRBV5-5 with TRBJ1-3, with no clear D. The V end was cut by 0 bases, the J end by 4 bases, with 14 bases between. The CDR3 loop spans 16 amino acids. Germline-derived CDR1 and CDR2 are SGHKS and YYEKEE (reference sequence).

CDR3 residues: CASRGRTGANEKLFF. CDR3 DNA sequence: TGTGCCAGCAGGGGTAGGACAGGGGCTAATGAAAAACTGTTTTTT. V and J are TRBV28 and TRBJ1-4, with TRBD1 identical over 9 bases. CDR3 length: 15 amino acids. Germline loops: CDR1 MDHEN, CDR2 SYDVKM. V trimming: 6 bases; J trimming: 3 bases; junction bases outside the gene matches: 5.

This chain joins TRBV11-2 and TRBJ2-2; TRBD2 matches at 8 bases. Germline V gene sequence: CDR1 SGHAT, CDR2 FQNNGV. Trimming cost V 1 base and J 6 bases; bases outside gene matches: 7. CDR3 length: 16 amino acids. CDR3 sequence (DNA): TGTGCCAGCAGCTTAGCGGGGGGGACTCGAGCCGGGGAGCTGTTTTTT. Its translation is CASSLAGGTRAGELFF. Full variable domain (missing parts from reference TRBV11-2 and TRBJ2-2): EAGVAQSPRYKIIEKRQSVAFWCNPISGHATLYWYQQILGQGPKLLIQFQNNGVVDDSQLPKDRFSAERLKGVDSTLKIQPAKLEDSAVYLCASSLAGGTRAGELFFGEGSRLTVL.

The genes are TRBV5-4 and TRBJ1-5; D remains ambiguous. V was pared by 0 bases and J by 7 bases, with 14 bases between. Germline values: CDR1 SGHNT, CDR2 YYREEE (reference sequence). The CDR3 length is 15 residues. DNA for the CDR3: TGTGCCAGCAGCTTGGGCCCTGGGAGTTTGCAGCCCCAGCATTTT. It translates to CASSLGPGSLQPQHF.

This clone was recorded once. The rearrangement joins TRBV5-6 to TRBJ1-6, with D perhaps matching TRBD1 (6 bases). CDR3 size: 17 residues. The V gene lost 0 bases and the J gene lost 9 bases, with 19 bases spanning the gap. CDR1 and CDR2 (germline): SGHDT, YYEEEE. The CDR3 nucleotides are TGTGCCAGCAGCTTGGAGGACAGTTGGCAAAAAGGTTCACCCCTCCACTTT. Protein product: CASSLEDSWQKGSPLHF.

The V call is TRBV24-1, the J call TRBJ2-5; maybe TRBD2 (5 bases). The CDR3 extends over 15 amino acids. The V and J ends lost 3 bases and 5 bases respectively, with 15 bases between them. CDR1 and CDR2 from the germline V gene are KGHDR and SFDVKD. CDR3 in amino acids: CATSDPTSFVETQYF. CDR3 nucleotide sequence: TGTGCCACCAGTGATCCCACTAGTTTTGTGGAGACCCAGTACTTC.

The V and J genes are TRBV19 and TRBJ1-4; TRBD1 might be the D (6 bases). Germline CDR1 is LNHDA and CDR2 is SQIVND (reference sequence). CDR3 size: 14 residues. Trimming removed 5 bases from V and 7 bases from J, with 14 bases in between. This CDR3 reads CASSSGVGGEKLFF. The CDR3 DNA sequence: TGTGCCAGTAGTTCAGGGGTTGGAGGTGAAAAACTGTTTTTT.